This T cell receptor (beta chain) was sequenced during a study of T cell repertoires in cytomegalovirus infection. Background on the study: Recently identified HLA-C-restricted CMV epitopes were used, and well-studied HLA-B-restricted CMV epitopes were used as well. The public TCR beta signatures pointed to both CMV infection and matching HLA type. Study-level points and caveats: The response measured ex vivo was dominated by TCR beta clonotypes (HLA-C-restricted and CMV-specific).

Each CDR3 protein is one row after TCRdb ran MiXCR on the reads. The table lists 110,000 or so distinct CDR3 sequences, roughly 30% of them singletons. In regard to this clonotype: Its antigen is unknown.

From germline, CDR1 is KGHSH and CDR2 LQKENI. Trimming took 6 bases from V and 3 from J; bases not matched to a gene: 5. The CDR3 length is 14 residues. This chain links TRBV18 with TRBJ1-5; the match to TRBD1 covers 7 bases. This receptor was obtained from a human donor in good health (CMV status not recorded). Some clones in this sample may be carry-over from other donors' samples. The sample in question was CD8+ T cells from cultured PBMCs, obtained from culture after CMV antigen stimulation. CDR3 sequence: CASSRTGNNQPQHF. The DNA for the CDR3 is TGTGCCAGCTCCCGGACAGGAAACAATCAGCCCCAGCATTTT.